This TCR beta chain was captured by sequencing in a study of blood T cells in healthy people across ages. General study points: Bulk PBMC profiling left naive and antigen-experienced comparisons inconclusive.

Trimming shortened V by 5 bases and J by 4 bases, and 7 bases separated the two germline ends. CDR1 is SGHTA and CDR2 is FQGNSA in the germline V gene. The CDR3 contains 12 residues. Healthy individuals of Caucasian origin from Russia, aged about 6 to 100, served as donors. This clonotype was seen a handful of times. What it binds is unknown. Primers used in a second PCR of about 7 to 11 cycles were a sample-barcoded 5' primer and a J-beta primer mix. Sequencing of every sample gave 3 million or more CDR3-containing paired-end reads. Using its own MiXCR run on the 5' RACE reads, TCRdb lists one record per CDR3 protein. The sample contains some 860,000 distinct CDR3 sequences, roughly 56% of which appear only once.

The specimen was blood. The TCR sequence derives from a man aged 35-49 years in good health. This chain joins TRBV7-2 and TRBJ2-3; D ambiguous. The CDR3 DNA reads TGTGCCAGCAGCCCCGACCCAGATACGCAGTATTTT. Residues: CASSPDPDTQYF.